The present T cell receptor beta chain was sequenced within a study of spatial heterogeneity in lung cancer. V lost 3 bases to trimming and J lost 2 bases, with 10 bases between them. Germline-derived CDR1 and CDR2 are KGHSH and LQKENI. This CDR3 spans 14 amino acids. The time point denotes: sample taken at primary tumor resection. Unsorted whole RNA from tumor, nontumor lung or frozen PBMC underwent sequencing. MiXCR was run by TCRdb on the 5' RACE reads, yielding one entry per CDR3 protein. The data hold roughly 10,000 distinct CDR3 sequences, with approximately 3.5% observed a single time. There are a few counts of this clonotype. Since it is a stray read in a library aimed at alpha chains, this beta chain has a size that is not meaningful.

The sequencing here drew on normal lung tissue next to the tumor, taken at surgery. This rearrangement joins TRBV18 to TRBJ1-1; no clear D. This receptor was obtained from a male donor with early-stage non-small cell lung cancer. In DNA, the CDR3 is TGTGCCAGCTCACCCCTCCAGCGTAACACTGAAGCTTTCTTT. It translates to CASSPLQRNTEAFF. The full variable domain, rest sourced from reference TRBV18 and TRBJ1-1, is NAGVMQNPRHLVRRRGQEARLRCSPMKGHSHVYWYRQLPEEGLKFMVYLQKENIIDESGMPKERFSAEFPKEGPSILRIQQVVRGDSAAYFCASSPLQRNTEAFFGQGTRLTVV.